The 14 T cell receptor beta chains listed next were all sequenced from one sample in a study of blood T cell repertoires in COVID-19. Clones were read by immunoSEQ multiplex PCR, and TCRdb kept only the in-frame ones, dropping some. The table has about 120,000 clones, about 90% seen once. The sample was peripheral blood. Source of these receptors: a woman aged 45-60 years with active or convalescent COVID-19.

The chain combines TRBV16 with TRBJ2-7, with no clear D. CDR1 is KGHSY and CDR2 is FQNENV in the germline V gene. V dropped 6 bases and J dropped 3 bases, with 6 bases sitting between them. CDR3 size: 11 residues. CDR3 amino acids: CASSLSYEQYF. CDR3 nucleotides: TGTGCCAGCAGTTTGAGCTACGAGCAGTACTTC.

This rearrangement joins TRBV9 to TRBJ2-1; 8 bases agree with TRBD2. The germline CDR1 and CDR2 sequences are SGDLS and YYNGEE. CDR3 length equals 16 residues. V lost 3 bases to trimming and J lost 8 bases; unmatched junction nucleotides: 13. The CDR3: CASSDVLPGLVDEQFF. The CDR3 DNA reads TGTGCCAGCAGCGACGTTCTACCGGGACTAGTGGATGAGCAGTTCTTC.

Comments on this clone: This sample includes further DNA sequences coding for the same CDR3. CDR3 nucleotide sequence: TGTGCCAGCAGCAGGAGCTCCTACGAGCAGTACTTC. This sequence encodes CASSRSSYEQYF. The rearrangement uses TRBV6-2 or TRBV6-3 and TRBJ2-7; D uncertain. Germline V lookup: CDR1 MNHEY, CDR2 SVGEGT. Trimming left V 6 bases short and J 0 bases short, with 6 bases between. The CDR3 covers 12 residues.

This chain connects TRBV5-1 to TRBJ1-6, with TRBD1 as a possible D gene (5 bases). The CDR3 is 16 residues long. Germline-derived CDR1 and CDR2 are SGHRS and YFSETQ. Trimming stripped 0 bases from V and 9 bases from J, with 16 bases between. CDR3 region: CASSLAYMGLGSPLHF. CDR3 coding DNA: TGCGCCAGCAGCTTGGCCTATATGGGGCTTGGTTCACCCCTCCACTTT.

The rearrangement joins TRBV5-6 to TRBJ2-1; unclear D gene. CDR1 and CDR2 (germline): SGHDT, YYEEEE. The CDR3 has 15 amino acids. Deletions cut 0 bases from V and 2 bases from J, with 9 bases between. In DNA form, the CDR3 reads TGTGCCAGCAGCTTGGGAACCAGTACCTACAATGAGCAGTTCTTC. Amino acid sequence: CASSLGTSTYNEQFF.

The CDR3 DNA reads as TGTGCCAGTAGTATAGGCGGGGGAATTAATGAAAAACTGTTTTTT. This encodes CASSIGGGINEKLFF. The chain links TRBV19 to TRBJ1-4; tentatively, D is TRBD1 (5 bases). The CDR3 is made up of 15 amino acids. Trimming pared 1 base from V and 4 bases from J, leaving 10 bases between. Per germline, CDR1 LNHDA and CDR2 SQIVND (reference sequence). Variable domain in full (rest from reference TRBV19 and TRBJ1-4): DGGITQSPKYLFRKEGQNVTLSCEQNLNHDAMYWYRQDPGQGLRLIYYSQIVNDFQKGDIAEGYSVSREKKESFPLTVTSAQKNPTAFYLCASSIGGGINEKLFFGSGTQLSVL.

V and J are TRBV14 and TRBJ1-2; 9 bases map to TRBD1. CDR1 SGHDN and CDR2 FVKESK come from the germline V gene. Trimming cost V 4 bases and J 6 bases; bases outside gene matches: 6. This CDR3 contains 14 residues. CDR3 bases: TGTGCCAGCAGCCGGAATGACAGGGGGGATGGCTACACCTTC. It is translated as CASSRNDRGDGYTF.

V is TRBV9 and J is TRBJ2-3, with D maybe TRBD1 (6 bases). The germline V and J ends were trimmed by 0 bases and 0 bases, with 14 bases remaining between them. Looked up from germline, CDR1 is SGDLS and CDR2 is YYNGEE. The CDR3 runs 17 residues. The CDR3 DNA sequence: TGTGCCAGCAGCGTAGCTACGAGGGGGAGTAGCACAGATACGCAGTATTTT. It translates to CASSVATRGSSTDTQYF.

CDR3: CASSFLRGQRNQPQHF. The CDR3 DNA reads as TGTGCCAGCAGTTTTTTAAGGGGCCAGCGCAATCAGCCCCAGCATTTT. J is TRBJ1-5 and V is TRBV28, with D tentatively TRBD1 (5 bases). Between the trimmed V and J ends, which lost 3 bases and 2 bases, there was a span of 14 bases. From germline, CDR1 is MDHEN and CDR2 SYDVKM. The CDR3 has 16 residues. The full variable domain, completed using reference TRBV28 and TRBJ1-5, is DVKVTQSSRYLVKRTGEKVFLECVQDMDHENMFWYRQDPGLGLRLIYFSYDVKMKEKGDIPEGYSVSREKKERFSLILESASTNQTSMYLCASSFLRGQRNQPQHFGDGTRLSIL.

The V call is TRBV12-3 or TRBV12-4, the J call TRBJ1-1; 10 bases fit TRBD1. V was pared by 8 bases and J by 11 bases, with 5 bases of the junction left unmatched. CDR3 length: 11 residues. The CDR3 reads CASHDRGHAFF. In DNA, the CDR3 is TGTGCCAGCCACGACAGGGGGCATGCTTTCTTT.

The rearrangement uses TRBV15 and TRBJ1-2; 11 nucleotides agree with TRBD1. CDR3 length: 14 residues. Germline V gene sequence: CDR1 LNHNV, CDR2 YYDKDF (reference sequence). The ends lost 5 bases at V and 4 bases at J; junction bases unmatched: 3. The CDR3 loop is CATSRTGGPYGYTF. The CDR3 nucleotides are TGTGCCACCAGCCGGACAGGGGGCCCCTATGGCTACACCTTC.

CDR3 bases: TGCGCCAGCAGCTTGGACGGAAGGGGCATTCAGTACTTC. Encoded protein: CASSLDGRGIQYF. The chain links TRBV5-1 to TRBJ2-4, with D maybe TRBD1 (5 bases). The CDR3 sequence is 13 residues long. The germline CDR1 and CDR2 sequences are SGHRS and YFSETQ. Between the trimmed V and J ends, which lost 0 bases and 9 bases, there was a span of 10 bases.

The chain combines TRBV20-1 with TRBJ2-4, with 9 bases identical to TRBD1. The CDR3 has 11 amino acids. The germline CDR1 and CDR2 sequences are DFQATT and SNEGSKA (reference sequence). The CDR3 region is CRTGQGHIQYF. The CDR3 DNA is TGCAGAACAGGACAGGGGCACATTCAGTACTTC.

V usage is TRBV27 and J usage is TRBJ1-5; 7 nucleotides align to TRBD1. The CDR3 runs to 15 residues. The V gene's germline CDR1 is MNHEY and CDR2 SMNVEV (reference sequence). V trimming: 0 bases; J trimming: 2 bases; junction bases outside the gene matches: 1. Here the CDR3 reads CASSLSGTGNQPQHF. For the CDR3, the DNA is TGTGCCAGCAGTTTATCCGGGACAGGCAATCAGCCCCAGCATTTT.